This T cell receptor beta chain was found in a study of kidney transplant recipient with SARS-CoV-2 infection. Between the trimmed V and J ends, which lost 2 bases and 2 bases, there was a span of 10 bases. The CDR3 runs to 15 residues. Germline loops: CDR1 MNHNS, CDR2 SASEGT. TCRdb re-analysed the reads in MiXCR, keeping a single row per CDR3 protein. Found here are some 220,000 distinct CDR3 sequences, 29% of them singletons; the top ten hold roughly 7%. As for this clonotype: With a much larger clone just one base away, this may be a read error.

Here the sequenced sample was a blood sample, taken at baseline and on day 111 from a kidney transplant recipient. The chain joins TRBV6-1 to TRBJ1-3; D is possibly TRBD1 (5 bases). The receptor comes from a male patient aged 25 to 39 who had COVID-19 and was a kidney transplant recipient. A share of the T cells may be of graft donor origin. Written as DNA, the CDR3 is TGTGCCAGCAGTGAAAATAGGGGCGCTGGAAACACCATATATTTT. Translated, it gives CASSENRGAGNTIYF.